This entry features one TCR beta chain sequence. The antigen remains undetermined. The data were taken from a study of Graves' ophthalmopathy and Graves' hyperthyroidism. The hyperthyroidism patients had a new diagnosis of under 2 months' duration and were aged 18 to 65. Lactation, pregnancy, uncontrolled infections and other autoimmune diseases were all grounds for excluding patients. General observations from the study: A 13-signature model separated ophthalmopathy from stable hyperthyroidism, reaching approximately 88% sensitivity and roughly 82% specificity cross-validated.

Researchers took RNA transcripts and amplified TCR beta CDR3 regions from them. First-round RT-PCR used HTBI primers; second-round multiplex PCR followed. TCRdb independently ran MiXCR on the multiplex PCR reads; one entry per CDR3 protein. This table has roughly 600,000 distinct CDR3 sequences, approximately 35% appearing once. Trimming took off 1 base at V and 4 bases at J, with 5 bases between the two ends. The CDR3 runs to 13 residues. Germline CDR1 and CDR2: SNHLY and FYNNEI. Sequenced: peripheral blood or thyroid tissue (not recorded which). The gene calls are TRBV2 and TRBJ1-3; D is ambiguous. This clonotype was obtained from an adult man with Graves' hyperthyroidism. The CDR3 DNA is TGTGCCAGCAGTGAAGGGTTCGGAAACACCATATATTTT. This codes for CASSEGFGNTIYF.